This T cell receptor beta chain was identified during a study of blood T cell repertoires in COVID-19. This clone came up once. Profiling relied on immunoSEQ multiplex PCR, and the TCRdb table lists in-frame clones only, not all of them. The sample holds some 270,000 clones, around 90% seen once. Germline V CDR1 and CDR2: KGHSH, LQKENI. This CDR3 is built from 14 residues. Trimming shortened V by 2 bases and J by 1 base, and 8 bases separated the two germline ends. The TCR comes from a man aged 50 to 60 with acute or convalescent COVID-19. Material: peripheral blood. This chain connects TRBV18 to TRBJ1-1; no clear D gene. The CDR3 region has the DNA TGTGCCAGCTCACCAATTCAGGAGAACACTGAAGCTTTCTTT. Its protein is CASSPIQENTEAFF.